This T cell receptor (beta chain) was documented in a study of a mutant IDH1 vaccine in newly diagnosed glioma. As for this clone: Antigen specificity is unknown.

TCRdb's copy holds only in-frame clones and misses some; the assay was immunoSEQ multiplex PCR. The data hold 40,000 to 50,000 clones, with 60% to 85% observed a single time. Documented time point: week 23, last vaccination. One vaccine dose held 300 ug of mutant IDH1 20-mer peptide and came with topical imiquimod. Astrocytomas that were new, WHO grade 3 or 4, IDH1-mutant and ATRX-lost were present in the donors. The CDR3 extends over 13 amino acids. Germline-derived CDR1 and CDR2 are SGHKS and YYEKEE (reference sequence). The ends were cut back, 5 bases at V and 0 bases at J, with 8 bases in the middle. Notes on the study in general: The study observed vaccine-induced immune responses in roughly 95% of patients. Pseudoprogression appears to have had no connection to changes in top peripheral T cell clonotypes.

Sequenced material: PBMCs, taken from a glioma patient whose treatment included an IDH1 peptide vaccine. The chain has TRBV5-5 and TRBJ1-1; D remains unclear. This receptor was obtained from a woman between 35 and 50 years old with glioma. Some clones in this sample may be carry-over from other donors' samples. The CDR3 DNA sequence: TGTGCCAGCAGAAGAGAAATGAACACTGAAGCTTTCTTT. It translates to CASRREMNTEAFF.